The 14 T cell receptor beta chains below were found in one sample sequenced in a study of blood T cell repertoires in COVID-19. Profiling relied on immunoSEQ multiplex PCR, and the TCRdb table lists in-frame clones only, not all of them. The sample has some 93,000 clones, roughly 85% seen once. The sequenced material came from peripheral blood. All receptors come from a man aged 55 to 70 with acute or convalescent COVID-19.

This rearrangement joins TRBV27 to TRBJ1-2, with 8 bases aligning to TRBD1. CDR1 is MNHEY, CDR2 SMNVEV, per germline (reference sequence). The V gene end was trimmed by 2 bases and the J gene end by 8 bases; junction bases not matched to a gene: 10. This CDR3 is 15 amino acids long. CDR3 in DNA: TGTGCCAGCAGTTTAACGTGGCAGGGGGCAAACGGCTACACCTTC. Translation gives CASSLTWQGANGYTF.

The rearrangement uses TRBV2 and TRBJ1-6; 8 nucleotides match TRBD1. Germline V lookup: CDR1 SNHLY, CDR2 FYNNEI. CDR3 length: 14 amino acids. After removal of 4 bases from V and 7 bases from J, the junction contained 3 bases not matched to a gene. The CDR3 region is CASSAGTGNSPLHF. The CDR3 DNA reads as TGTGCCAGCAGTGCCGGGACAGGAAATTCACCCCTCCACTTT.

The chain is built from TRBV7-2 and TRBJ1-5, with D possibly being TRBD1 (5 bases). With 0 bases removed from V and 6 bases from J, the gap between germline ends came to 12 bases. Germline-derived CDR1 and CDR2 are SGHTA and FQGNSA. The CDR3 loop spans 15 amino acids. The CDR3 here is CASSLARLQGQPQHF. For the CDR3, the DNA is TGTGCCAGCAGCTTAGCGAGGCTTCAGGGTCAGCCCCAGCATTTT. Based on the CDR3 plus reference TRBV7-2 and TRBJ1-5, the full variable domain is GAGVSQSPSNKVTEKGKDVELRCDPISGHTALYWYRQSLGQGLEFLIYFQGNSAPDKSGLPSDRFSAERTGGSVSTLTIQRTQQEDSAVYLCASSLARLQGQPQHFGDGTRLSIL.

The rearrangement uses TRBV2 and TRBJ1-2; the match to TRBD1 covers 8 bases. Germline values: CDR1 SNHLY, CDR2 FYNNEI. The CDR3 totals 14 residues. The ends lost 3 bases at V and 4 bases at J; junction bases unmatched: 4. The CDR3 DNA reads TGTGCCAGCAGTGAGCAGGGGGCCGGCTATGGCTACACCTTC. Its protein is CASSEQGAGYGYTF.

The genes are TRBV7-2 and TRBJ1-1; 8 nucleotides line up with TRBD1. V lost 5 bases and J lost 1; bases outside the gene matches: 6. CDR3 length: 15 amino acids. Germline V lookup: CDR1 SGHTA, CDR2 FQGNSA. CDR3 DNA sequence: TGTGCCAGCAGCCCGGACAGGGTAACGAACACTGAAGCTTTCTTT. It yields the protein CASSPDRVTNTEAFF. The full variable domain, in which reference TRBV7-2 and TRBJ1-1 provide the parts outside the CDR3, is GAGVSQSPSNKVTEKGKDVELRCDPISGHTALYWYRQSLGQGLEFLIYFQGNSAPDKSGLPSDRFSAERTGGSVSTLTIQRTQQEDSAVYLCASSPDRVTNTEAFFGQGTRLTVV.

CDR3 sequence: CACPGFGYNSPLHF. The CDR3 DNA sequence: TGTGCCTGCCCAGGGTTTGGCTATAATTCACCCCTCCACTTT. The V gene is TRBV30, the J gene TRBJ1-6; the D gene is possibly TRBD1 (5 bases). This CDR3 has 14 residues. V was clipped by 6 bases and J by 3 bases, with 12 bases between them. CDR1 and CDR2 from the germline V gene are GTSNPN and SVGIG (reference sequence).

V usage is TRBV19 and J usage is TRBJ1-2; 9 bases align to TRBD1. Germline CDR1 and CDR2: LNHDA and SQIVND (reference sequence). The CDR3 covers 15 residues. V was pared by 3 bases and J by 1 base, with 3 bases of the junction left unmatched. The DNA of the CDR3 is TGTGCCAGTAGTATCGCGACAGGGGGTAACTATGGCTACACCTTC. Protein product: CASSIATGGNYGYTF. The entire variable domain, with the rest obtained from reference TRBV19 and TRBJ1-2, is as follows: DGGITQSPKYLFRKEGQNVTLSCEQNLNHDAMYWYRQDPGQGLRLIYYSQIVNDFQKGDIAEGYSVSREKKESFPLTVTSAQKNPTAFYLCASSIATGGNYGYTFGSGTRLTVV.

V usage is TRBV3-1 (or the pseudogene TRBV3-2) and J usage is TRBJ2-7; the match to TRBD2 covers 7 bases. With 3 bases clipped from V and 2 bases from J, the junction kept 7 bases outside the gene matches. The germline CDR1 and CDR2 sequences are LGHDT and YNNKEL (reference sequence). The CDR3 spans 15 residues. The CDR3 sequence: CASSHFGTKTYEQYF. CDR3 nucleotides: TGTGCCAGCAGCCACTTCGGGACTAAGACCTACGAGCAGTACTTC.

The chain employs TRBV5-4 and TRBJ2-7; tentative D call: TRBD1 (5 bases). Germline loops: CDR1 SGHNT, CDR2 YYREEE (reference sequence). The CDR3 has 13 residues. Trimming removed 5 bases at V and 5 bases at J, with 14 bases between. In DNA, the CDR3 is TGTGCCAGCAGTCTCAGGGTTGGCGACGAGCAGTACTTC. This encodes CASSLRVGDEQYF.

V usage is TRBV5-1 and J usage is TRBJ1-2; D is undetermined. Per the germline V gene, CDR1 is SGHRS and CDR2 is YFSETQ. V was clipped by 6 bases and J by 0 bases, with 9 bases between them. The CDR3 contains 13 residues. CDR3 in DNA: TGCGCCAGCACCCCCGGGGCTAACTATGGCTACACCTTC. Encoded protein: CASTPGANYGYTF.

The genes are TRBV12-5 and TRBJ2-5; TRBD2 aligns across 8 bases. V shed 1 base and J 4 bases; nucleotides not matched to a gene: 5. This CDR3 spans 15 amino acids. Germline V gene lookup returns CDR1 LGHNT and CDR2 FRNRAP. The chain's CDR3 is CASGLAGGASETQYF. CDR3 bases: TGTGCTAGTGGTTTGGCCGGGGGGGCCTCAGAGACCCAGTACTTC.

V gene TRBV9 combines with J gene TRBJ2-7; 10 nucleotides align to TRBD1. Germline V gene sequence: CDR1 SGDLS, CDR2 YYNGEE. With 3 bases clipped from V and 4 bases from J, the junction kept 4 bases outside the gene matches. The CDR3 totals 14 residues. The CDR3 sequence is CASSDRDRGYEQYF. CDR3 coding DNA: TGTGCCAGCAGCGACCGGGACAGGGGATACGAGCAGTACTTC.

The V call is TRBV30, the J call TRBJ1-3; TRBD1 matches 8 bases. This CDR3 has 17 residues. V shed 2 bases and J 3 bases; nucleotides not matched to a gene: 12. In germline, CDR1 is GTSNPN, CDR2 SVGIG (reference sequence). CDR3 region: CAWSLFAGGLGGNTIYF. The CDR3 DNA sequence: TGTGCCTGGAGTTTATTTGCAGGGGGCTTAGGTGGAAACACCATATATTTT. Full variable domain (remainder filled in from reference TRBV30 and TRBJ1-3): SQTIHQWPATLVQPVGSPLSLECTVEGTSNPNLYWYRQAAGRGLQLLFYSVGIGQISSEVPQNLSASRPQDRQFILSSKKLLLSDSGFYLCAWSLFAGGLGGNTIYFGEGSWLTVV.

The chain employs TRBV19 and TRBJ1-4; 9 bases are shared with TRBD1. V lost 4 bases, J lost 7 bases, and 7 bases stayed unmatched. The CDR3 runs 15 residues. Germline assignment: CDR1 LNHDA and CDR2 SQIVND (reference sequence). The CDR3 DNA reads TGTGCCAGTAGTACCGCGACAGGGGGTAGTGAAAAACTGTTTTTT. It translates to CASSTATGGSEKLFF.